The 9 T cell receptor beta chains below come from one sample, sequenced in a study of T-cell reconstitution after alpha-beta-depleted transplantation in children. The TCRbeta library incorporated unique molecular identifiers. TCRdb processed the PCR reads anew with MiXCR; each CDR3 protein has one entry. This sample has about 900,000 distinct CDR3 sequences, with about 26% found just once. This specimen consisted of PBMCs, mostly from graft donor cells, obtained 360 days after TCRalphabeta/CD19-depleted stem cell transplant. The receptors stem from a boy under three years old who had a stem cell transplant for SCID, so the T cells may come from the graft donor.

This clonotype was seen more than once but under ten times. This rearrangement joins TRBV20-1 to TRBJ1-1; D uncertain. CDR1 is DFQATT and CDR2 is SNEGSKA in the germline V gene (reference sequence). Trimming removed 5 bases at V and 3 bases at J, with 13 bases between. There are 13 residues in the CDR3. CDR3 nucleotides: TGCAGTGCTCCCCTCCGCTGGGACACTGAAGCTTTCTTT. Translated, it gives CSAPLRWDTEAFF.

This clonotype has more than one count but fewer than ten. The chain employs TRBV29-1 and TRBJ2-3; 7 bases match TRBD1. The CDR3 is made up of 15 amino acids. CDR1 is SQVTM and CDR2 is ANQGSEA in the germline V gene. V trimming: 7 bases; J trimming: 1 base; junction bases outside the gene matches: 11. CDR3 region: CSGRDPDRGTDTQYF. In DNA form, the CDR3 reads TGCAGCGGAAGGGACCCCGACAGGGGCACAGATACGCAGTATTTT.

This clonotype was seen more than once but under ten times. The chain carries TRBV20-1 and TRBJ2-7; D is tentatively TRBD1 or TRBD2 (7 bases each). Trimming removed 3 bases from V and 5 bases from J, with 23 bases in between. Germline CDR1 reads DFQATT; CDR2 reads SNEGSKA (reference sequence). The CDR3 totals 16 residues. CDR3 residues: CSASSTGEGWLDEQYF. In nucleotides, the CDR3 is TGCAGTGCTAGCAGTACAGGGGAGGGTTGGCTGGACGAGCAGTACTTC.

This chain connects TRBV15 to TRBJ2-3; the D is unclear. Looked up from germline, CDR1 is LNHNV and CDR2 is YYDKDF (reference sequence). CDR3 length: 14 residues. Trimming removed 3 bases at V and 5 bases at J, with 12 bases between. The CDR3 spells CATSRSSGGDTQYF. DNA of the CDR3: TGTGCCACCAGCAGGAGTTCAGGCGGAGATACGCAGTATTTT.

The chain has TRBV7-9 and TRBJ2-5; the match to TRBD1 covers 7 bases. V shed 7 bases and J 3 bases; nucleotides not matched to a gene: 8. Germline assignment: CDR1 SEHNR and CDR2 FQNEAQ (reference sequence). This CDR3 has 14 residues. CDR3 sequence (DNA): TGTGCCAGCACCATGACAGGGACGAAAGAGACCCAGTACTTC. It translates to CASTMTGTKETQYF.

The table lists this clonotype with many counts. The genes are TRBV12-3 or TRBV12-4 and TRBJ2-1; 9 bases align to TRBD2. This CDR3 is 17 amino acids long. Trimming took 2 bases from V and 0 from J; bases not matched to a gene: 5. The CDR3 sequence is CASSLTLAGYSYNEQFF. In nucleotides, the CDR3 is TGTGCCAGCAGTTTAACCCTAGCGGGGTACTCCTACAATGAGCAGTTCTTC.

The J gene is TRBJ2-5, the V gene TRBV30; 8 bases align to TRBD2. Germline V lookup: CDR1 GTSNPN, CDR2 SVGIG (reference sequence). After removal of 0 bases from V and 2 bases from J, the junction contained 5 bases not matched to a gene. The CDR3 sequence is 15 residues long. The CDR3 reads CAWSVLPGGQETQYF. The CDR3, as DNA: TGTGCCTGGAGTGTACTCCCGGGGGGGCAAGAGACCCAGTACTTC.

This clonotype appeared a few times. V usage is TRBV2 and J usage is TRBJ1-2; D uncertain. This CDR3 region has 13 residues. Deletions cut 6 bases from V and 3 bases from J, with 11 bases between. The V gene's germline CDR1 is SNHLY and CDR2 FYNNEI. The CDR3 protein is CASSPGRYYGYTF. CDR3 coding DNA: TGTGCCAGCAGCCCCGGGCGATACTATGGCTACACCTTC.

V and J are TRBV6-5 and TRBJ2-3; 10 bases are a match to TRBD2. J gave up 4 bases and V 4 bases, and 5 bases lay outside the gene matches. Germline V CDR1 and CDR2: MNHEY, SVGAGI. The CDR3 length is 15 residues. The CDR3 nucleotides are TGTGCCAGCAGTTCGGGACTAGCGTACCCAGATACGCAGTATTTT. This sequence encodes CASSSGLAYPDTQYF.